This T cell receptor beta chain came from a study of blood T cell repertoires in COVID-19. Across the study: Some COVID-19 samples were acute and others convalescent; all came from the United States, Italy and Spain.

This CDR3 has 16 amino acids. V lost 5 bases, J lost 8 bases, and 12 bases stayed unmatched. Germline V gene sequence: CDR1 MDHEN, CDR2 SYDVKM. Sequenced by immunoSEQ multiplex PCR; TCRdb stores in-frame clones only, minus some. The repertoire holds around 110,000 clones, with about 79% as singletons. Sequencing input: peripheral blood. This TCR was sampled from a man older than 75 with COVID-19, enrolled during active disease. The rearrangement links TRBV28 to TRBJ1-4; 9 nucleotides agree with TRBD1. DNA of the CDR3: TGTGCCAGCAGTGGGGTCCGGACAGGGGTTCTAGAAAAACTGTTTTTT. It is translated as CASSGVRTGVLEKLFF.